Below are 3 T cell receptor beta chains sequenced from a single sample in a study of glioma-infiltrating T cells. TCR alpha and beta CDR3 regions were amplified from RNA using iRepertoire nested multiplex PCR. One entry per CDR3 protein results from TCRdb running MiXCR on the multiplex PCR reads. This repertoire shows around 140,000 distinct CDR3 sequences, 39% found once; its top ten account for over 15%. The sequencing sample was made of glioma tissue, nonneoplastic brain tissue, or PBMCs (not recorded which). All receptors come from a human donor with low-grade glioma or glioblastoma, undergoing nonglioma brain surgery, or in good health (not recorded which).

In this sample, this clonotype turned up a few times. V gene TRBV10-3 combines with J gene TRBJ2-3; D is undetermined. The ends were cut back, 6 bases at V and 9 bases at J, with 10 bases in the middle. Germline loops: CDR1 ENHRY, CDR2 SYGVKD. CDR3 size: 11 residues. The CDR3 region is CAISADRTQYF. The CDR3 bases are TGTGCCATCAGCGCTGATCGGACGCAGTATTTT.

This clonotype occurred a few times. The CDR3: CASQMGQGPYEQYF. The CDR3 coding sequence is TGCGCCAGCCAAATGGGACAGGGACCCTACGAGCAGTACTTC. The chain combines TRBV10-1 with TRBJ2-7; 9 nucleotides agree with TRBD1. V shed 8 bases, J shed 2 bases, and the junction held 7 bases outside the gene matches. The CDR3 sequence is 14 residues long. Germline V gives CDR1 WNHNN, CDR2 SYGVQD (reference sequence).

This chain links TRBV12-3 or TRBV12-4 with TRBJ2-7; 10 bases align to TRBD2. CDR3 length equals 14 residues. V trimming: 6 bases; J trimming: 3 bases; junction bases outside the gene matches: 5. The CDR3 loop reads CASSTLAGVYEQYF. CDR3 bases: TGTGCCAGCAGCACCCTAGCGGGGGTCTACGAGCAGTACTTC.